The clone carrying this T cell receptor (beta chain) has just a few counts. This sample is drawn from a study of early T cells in non-severe SARS-CoV-2 infection. TCRdb independently ran MiXCR on the 5' RACE reads; one entry per CDR3 protein. This table holds around 55,000 distinct CDR3 sequences, roughly an eighth found once. The germline V gene encodes CDR1 MDHEN and CDR2 SYDVKM. The ends were cut back, 6 bases at V and 7 bases at J, with 18 bases in the middle. The CDR3 length is 14 residues. Specimen: whole blood. The receptor comes from an adult who was a healthcare worker with PCR-confirmed SARS-CoV-2 infection or an uninfected control (not recorded which). J is TRBJ1-2 and V is TRBV28; tentatively, D is TRBD1 (6 bases). CDR3 amino acids: CASRPGGPGGGYTF. CDR3 DNA sequence: TGTGCCAGCAGGCCGGGGGGCCCCGGTGGTGGCTACACCTTC.